This record covers a single TCR beta chain. Trimming took off 3 bases at V and 0 bases at J, with 9 bases between the two ends. The CDR3 has 16 residues. The germline V gene has CDR1 SGHAT and CDR2 FQNNGV. This sample was taken from a study of T cell responses to AZD1222 COVID-19 vaccine. Sequencing used immunoSEQ multiplex PCR; TCRdb keeps in-frame clones, though not all of them. Altogether about 180,000 clones are present, roughly 88% being singletons, with the ten largest covering 11%. This TCR was sampled from an adult who received the AZD1222 COVID-19 vaccine. V is TRBV11-2 and J is TRBJ2-6, with D unresolved. The sample consisted of peripheral blood, taken 28 days after the second AZD1222 dose. The CDR3 DNA reads as TGTGCCAGCAGCTTCCCCCACAGCTCTGGGGCCAACGTCCTGACTTTC. Translation gives CASSFPHSSGANVLTF.